This is a list of T cell receptor beta chains from one sample in a study of blood T cells in healthy people across ages. TCRdb called the 5' RACE reads again in MiXCR, with one record for every CDR3 protein. There are roughly 900,000 distinct CDR3 sequences in the sample; under 35% occur only once, and roughly 17% lies in the top ten. The sample consisted of blood. The receptors were sampled from an elderly woman in good health. Both conserved end residues are part of each CDR3. A D gene is named only where the DNA matches it firmly. Rows give clone size only sometimes, using once, few, many, or a class for an expanded clone.

V,size,J,D,CDR3,DNA
TRBV12-3/TRBV12-4,many,TRBJ2-5,TRBD2,CASSLAGGGTQYF,TGTGCCAGCAGTCTAGCGGGGGGCGGGACCCAGTACTTC
TRBV24-1,many,TRBJ2-1,.,CATSDLGVRDNEQFF,TGTGCCACCAGTGATTTAGGGGTTAGAGACAATGAGCAGTTCTTC
TRBV12-3/TRBV12-4,once,TRBJ2-3,TRBD2,CASSGSGAADTQYF,TGTGCCAGCAGTGGCAGCGGGGCCGCAGATACGCAGTATTTT
TRBV11-2,many,TRBJ2-7,.,CASSRGDRGPYEQYF,TGTGCCAGCAGTCGGGGAGACAGAGGACCCTACGAGCAGTACTTC
TRBV4-1,few,TRBJ1-2,.,CASSQDNVLGVYGYTF,TGCGCCAGCAGCCAAGATAACGTCTTGGGGGTCTATGGCTACACCTTC
TRBV9,many,TRBJ2-3,.,CASSLTGTVRNTQYF,TGTGCCAGCAGTCTTACCGGGACCGTAAGAAATACGCAGTATTTT
TRBV20-1,.,TRBJ1-4,.,CSALLLTGSEKLFF,TGCAGTGCCCTCCTCTTGACGGGTAGTGAAAAACTGTTTTTT
TRBV12-3/TRBV12-4,.,TRBJ2-4,TRBD1,CASSFRQGNLAKNIQYF,TGTGCCAGCAGCTTCCGACAGGGGAACTTAGCCAAAAACATTCAGTACTTC
TRBV6-2/TRBV6-3,many,TRBJ2-7,TRBD2,CASSGTSGGPTPNYEQYF,TGTGCCAGCAGCGGGACTAGCGGGGGCCCGACACCAAACTACGAGCAGTACTTC
TRBV3-1,many,TRBJ2-3,.,CASSRRPNTDTQYF,TGTGCCAGCAGCCGCCGACCTAACACAGATACGCAGTATTTT
TRBV20-1,.,TRBJ1-1,.,CRGHSGIEAFF,TGCAGGGGTCACAGTGGGATTGAAGCTTTCTTT
TRBV20-1,many,TRBJ2-7,TRBD1,CSARSGTGDRDEQYF,TGCAGTGCTAGATCCGGGACAGGGGATCGGGACGAGCAGTACTTC
TRBV16,many,TRBJ2-7,TRBD2,CASSQTTGLAGEQYF,TGTGCCAGCAGCCAAACGACGGGCTTAGCGGGCGAGCAGTACTTC
TRBV7-7,.,TRBJ2-5,TRBD1,CTSSSGTGGVWYQETQYF,TGTACCAGCAGCTCCGGGACAGGGGGCGTCTGGTACCAAGAGACCCAGTACTTC
TRBV29-1,.,TRBJ2-7,.,CSGVEGDYEQYF,TGCAGCGGTGTGGAAGGGGACTACGAGCAGTACTTC
TRBV3-1,many,TRBJ2-5,TRBD2,CASSPLTDWTSGQETQYF,TGTGCCAGCAGCCCCCTTACCGACTGGACTAGCGGCCAAGAGACCCAGTACTTC
TRBV5-1,few,TRBJ1-4,TRBD1,CASSQDRNNEKLFF,TGCGCCAGCAGCCAGGACAGGAATAATGAAAAACTGTTTTTT
TRBV12-3/TRBV12-4,.,TRBJ2-7,.,CAARDTDSYEQYF,TGTGCCGCAAGGGACACTGACTCCTACGAGCAGTACTTC
TRBV27,many,TRBJ2-3,.,CASSKSGGGGFSTDTQYF,TGTGCCAGCAGTAAGAGTGGGGGCGGGGGATTTAGCACAGATACGCAGTATTTT
TRBV7-9,.,TRBJ2-3,.,CASSLEIGFADTQYF,TGTGCCAGCAGCTTAGAGATAGGGTTCGCAGATACGCAGTATTTT
TRBV6-6,many,TRBJ1-2,.,CASSYPTPNYGYTF,TGTGCCAGCAGTTACCCTACCCCGAACTATGGCTACACCTTC
TRBV29-1,many,TRBJ1-6,TRBD1,CSVQGQGQNSPLHF,TGCAGCGTCCAAGGACAGGGTCAAAATTCACCCCTCCACTTT
TRBV5-1,.,TRBJ2-3,.,CANSFRQGTDTQYF,TGCGCCAACAGCTTCCGCCAGGGAACAGATACGCAGTATTTT
TRBV7-2,many,TRBJ2-1,TRBD2,CASSFSGGVGGDEQFF,TGTGCCAGCAGCTTTTCCGGGGGGGTGGGCGGTGATGAGCAGTTCTTC
TRBV4-1,many,TRBJ2-3,.,CASSQAGTSTDTQYF,TGCGCCAGCAGCCAAGCGGGAACCAGCACAGATACGCAGTATTTT
TRBV5-5,many,TRBJ2-3,TRBD1,CASSLPGTGGLDTQYF,TGTGCCAGCAGCTTACCCGGGACAGGGGGCCTAGATACGCAGTATTTT
TRBV20-1,.,TRBJ2-1,TRBD2,CSASWGGGNEQFF,TGCAGTGCTAGTTGGGGGGGGGGAAATGAGCAGTTCTTC
TRBV6-1,few,TRBJ1-2,TRBD1,CASSELYRGGYTF,TGTGCCAGCAGTGAACTCTACAGGGGCGGCTACACCTTC
TRBV20-1,.,TRBJ2-1,TRBD2,CSALRSGGPYNERFF,TGCAGTGCCTTGCGTAGCGGGGGGCCCTACAATGAGCGGTTCTTC